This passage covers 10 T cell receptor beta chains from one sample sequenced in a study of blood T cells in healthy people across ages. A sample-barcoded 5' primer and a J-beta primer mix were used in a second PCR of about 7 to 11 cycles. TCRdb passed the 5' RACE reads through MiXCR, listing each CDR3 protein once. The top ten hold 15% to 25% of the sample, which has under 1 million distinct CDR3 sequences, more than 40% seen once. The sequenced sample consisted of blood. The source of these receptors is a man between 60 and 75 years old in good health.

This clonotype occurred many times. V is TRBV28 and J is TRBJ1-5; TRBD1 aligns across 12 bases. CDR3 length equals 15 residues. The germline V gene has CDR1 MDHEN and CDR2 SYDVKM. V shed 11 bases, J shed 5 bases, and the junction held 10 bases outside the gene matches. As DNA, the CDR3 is TGTGCCTCCGGGACAGGGGGCGGCAGGTATCAGCCCCAGCATTTT. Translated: CASGTGGGRYQPQHF.

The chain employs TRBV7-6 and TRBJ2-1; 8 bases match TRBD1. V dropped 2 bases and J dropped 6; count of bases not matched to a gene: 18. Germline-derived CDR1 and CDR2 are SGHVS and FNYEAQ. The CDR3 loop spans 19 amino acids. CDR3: CASSLLDRALQGLGNEQFF. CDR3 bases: TGTGCCAGCAGCTTACTGGACAGGGCCCTGCAAGGCCTTGGCAATGAGCAGTTCTTC.

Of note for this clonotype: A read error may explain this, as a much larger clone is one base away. The CDR3 sequence is CAGSQDLFYYEQFF. CDR3 DNA sequence: TGCGCCGGCAGCCAAGATTTGTTTTACTATGAGCAGTTCTTC. The V call is TRBV4-3, the J call TRBJ2-1; no firm D call. This CDR3 is 14 amino acids long. Germline values: CDR1 LGHNA, CDR2 YSLEER.

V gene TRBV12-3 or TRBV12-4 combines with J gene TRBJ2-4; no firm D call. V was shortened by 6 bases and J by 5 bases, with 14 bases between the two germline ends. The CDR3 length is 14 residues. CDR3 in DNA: TGTGCCAGCAGCGACCCAGCCGGCGAAAACATTCAGTACTTC. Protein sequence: CASSDPAGENIQYF.

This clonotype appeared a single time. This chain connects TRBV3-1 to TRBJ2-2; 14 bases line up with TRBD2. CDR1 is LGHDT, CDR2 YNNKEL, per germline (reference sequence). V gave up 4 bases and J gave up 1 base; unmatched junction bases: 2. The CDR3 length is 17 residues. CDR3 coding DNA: TGTGCCAGCAGCCGAGGACTAGCGGGGGGGAACACCGGGGAGCTGTTTTTT. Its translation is CASSRGLAGGNTGELFF.

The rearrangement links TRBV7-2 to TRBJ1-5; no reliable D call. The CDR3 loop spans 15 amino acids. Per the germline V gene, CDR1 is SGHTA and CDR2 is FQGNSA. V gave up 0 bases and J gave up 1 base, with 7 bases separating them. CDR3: CASSLAGFSNQPQHF. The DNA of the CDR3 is TGTGCCAGCAGCTTAGCAGGGTTCAGCAATCAGCCCCAGCATTTT.

The CDR3 spells CASSLGSTQGNYGYTF. CDR3 in DNA: TGTGCCAGCAGCTTAGGCAGTACACAGGGCAACTATGGCTACACCTTC. V usage is TRBV7-2 and J usage is TRBJ1-2, with D possibly TRBD1 on 6 matching bases. This CDR3 has 16 amino acids. V dropped 1 base and J dropped 2 bases, with 14 bases sitting between them. Per the germline V gene, CDR1 is SGHTA and CDR2 is FQGNSA.

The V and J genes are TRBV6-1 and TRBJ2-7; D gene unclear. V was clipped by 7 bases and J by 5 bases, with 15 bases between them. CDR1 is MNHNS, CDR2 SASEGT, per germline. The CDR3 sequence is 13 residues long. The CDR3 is CASTKHGSHEQYF. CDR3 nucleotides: TGTGCCAGCACCAAGCACGGGTCCCACGAGCAGTACTTC.

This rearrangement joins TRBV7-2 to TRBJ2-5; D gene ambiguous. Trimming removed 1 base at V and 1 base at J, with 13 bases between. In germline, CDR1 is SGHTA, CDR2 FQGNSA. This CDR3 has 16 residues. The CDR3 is CASSLVSAPSQETQYF. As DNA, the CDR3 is TGTGCCAGCAGCTTAGTTTCTGCCCCAAGCCAAGAGACCCAGTACTTC. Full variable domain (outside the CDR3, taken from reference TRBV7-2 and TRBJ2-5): GAGVSQSPSNKVTEKGKDVELRCDPISGHTALYWYRQSLGQGLEFLIYFQGNSAPDKSGLPSDRFSAERTGGSVSTLTIQRTQQEDSAVYLCASSLVSAPSQETQYFGPGTRLLVL.

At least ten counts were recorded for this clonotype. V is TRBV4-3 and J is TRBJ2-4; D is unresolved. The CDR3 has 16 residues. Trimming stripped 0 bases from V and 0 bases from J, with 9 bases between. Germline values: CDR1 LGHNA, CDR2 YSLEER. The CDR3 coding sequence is TGCGCCAGCAGCCAAGATTGGCTCCTAGCCAAAAACATTCAGTACTTC. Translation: CASSQDWLLAKNIQYF.